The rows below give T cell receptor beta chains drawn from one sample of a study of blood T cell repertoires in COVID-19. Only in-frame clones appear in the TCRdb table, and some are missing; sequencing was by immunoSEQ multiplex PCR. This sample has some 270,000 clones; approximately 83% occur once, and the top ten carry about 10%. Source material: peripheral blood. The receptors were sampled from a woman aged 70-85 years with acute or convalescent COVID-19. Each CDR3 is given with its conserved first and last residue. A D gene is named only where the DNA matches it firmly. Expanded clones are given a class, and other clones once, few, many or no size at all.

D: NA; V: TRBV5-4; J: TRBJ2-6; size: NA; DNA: TGTGCCAGCAGCTTGGGAGGACTCCTCTCTGGGGCCAACGTCCTGACTTTC; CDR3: CASSLGGLLSGANVLTF
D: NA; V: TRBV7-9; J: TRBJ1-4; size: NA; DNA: TGTGCCAGCAGCTCTCGGACAGAACCGGGACGGGAAAAACTGTTTTTT; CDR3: CASSSRTEPGREKLFF
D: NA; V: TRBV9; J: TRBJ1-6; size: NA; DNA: TGTGCCAGCTCCCGGGCGGGTTACGCAACGACCTCACCCCTCCACTTT; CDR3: CASSRAGYATTSPLHF
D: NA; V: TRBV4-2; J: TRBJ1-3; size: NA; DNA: TGTGCCAGCAGCCAAGATCTCCTGGGGCAAAGCTCTGGAAACACCATATATTTT; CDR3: CASSQDLLGQSSGNTIYF
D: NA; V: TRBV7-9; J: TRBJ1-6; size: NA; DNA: TGTGCCAGCAGCCTACATTCACCCCTCCACTTT; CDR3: CASSLHSPLHF
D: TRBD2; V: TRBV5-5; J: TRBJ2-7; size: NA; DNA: TGTGCCAGCAGCTTGGAATTAGCGGGGCCCTACGAGCAGTACTTC; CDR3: CASSLELAGPYEQYF
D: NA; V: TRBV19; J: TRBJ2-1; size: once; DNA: TGTGCCAGTAGTATAGGGGCGAGAGACAATGAGCAGTTCTTC; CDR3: CASSIGARDNEQFF
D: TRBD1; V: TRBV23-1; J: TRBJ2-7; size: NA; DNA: TGCGCCAGCGACAGGGATGAAGAATACGAGCAGTACTTC; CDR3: CASDRDEEYEQYF
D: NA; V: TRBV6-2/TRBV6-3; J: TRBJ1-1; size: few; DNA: TGTGCCAGCAGTTACGCGGGACGGATTGAAGCTTTCTTT; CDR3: CASSYAGRIEAFF
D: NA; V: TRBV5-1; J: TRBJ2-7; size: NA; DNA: TGCGCCAGCAGCTTGGATTGGAGTTCCTGGCCGACGAACTTC; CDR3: CASSLDWSSWPTNF
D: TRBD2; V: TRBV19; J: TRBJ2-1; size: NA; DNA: TGTGCCAGTAGTAACCTCGGGGGGGACGGAAATGAGCAGTTCTTC; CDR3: CASSNLGGDGNEQFF
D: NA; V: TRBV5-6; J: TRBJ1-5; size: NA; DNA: TGTGCCAGCAGCTTGCGGGGAGGCTATAGCAATCAGCCCCAGCATTTT; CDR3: CASSLRGGYSNQPQHF
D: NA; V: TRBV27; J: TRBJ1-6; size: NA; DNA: TGTGCCAGCAGTGCTAGCCTCGGTTGGACCCTCCACTTT; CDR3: CASSASLGWTLHF
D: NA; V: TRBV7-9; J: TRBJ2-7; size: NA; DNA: TGTGCCAGCAGCTTAGGAGCTTACGAGCAGTACTTC; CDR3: CASSLGAYEQYF
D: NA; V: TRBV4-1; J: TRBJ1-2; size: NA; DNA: TGCGCCAGCGGGGGGTATGGCTACACCTTC; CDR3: CASGGYGYTF
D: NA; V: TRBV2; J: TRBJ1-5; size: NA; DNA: TGTGCCAGTTCGAAGACATGGATCAATCAGCCCCAGCATTTT; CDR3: CASSKTWINQPQHF
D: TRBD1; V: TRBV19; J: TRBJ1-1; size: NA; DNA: TGTGCCAGTACTCCGGGACAGGGGACCCCCCGAGTCGCTGAAGCTTTCTTT; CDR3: CASTPGQGTPRVAEAFF
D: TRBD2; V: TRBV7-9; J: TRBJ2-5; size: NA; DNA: TGTGCCAGCAGCCAGACTAGCGGGGAGACCCAGTACTTC; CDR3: CASSQTSGETQYF
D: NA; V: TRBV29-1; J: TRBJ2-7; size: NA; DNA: TGCAGCGTTGCATACGGGTTCAGCAAACACTACGAGCAGTACTTC; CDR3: CSVAYGFSKHYEQYF
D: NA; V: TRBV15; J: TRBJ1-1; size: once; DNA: TGTGCCACCAGCAGAGATTTCCGGGGGGGAAACACTGAAGCTTTCTTT; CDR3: CATSRDFRGGNTEAFF
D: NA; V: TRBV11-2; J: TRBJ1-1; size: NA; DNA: TGTGCCAGCGGACCCGCAGGGAGGATTACTGAAGCTTTCTTT; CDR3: CASGPAGRITEAFF
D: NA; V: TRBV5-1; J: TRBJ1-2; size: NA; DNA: TGCGCCAGCAGCCCCTCACTTGGGGGCGGCTACACCTTC; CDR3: CASSPSLGGGYTF
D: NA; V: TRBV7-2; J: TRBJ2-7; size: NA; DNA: TGTGCCAGCAGCCGCTCGGAGGGTTACGAGCAGTACTTC; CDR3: CASSRSEGYEQYF
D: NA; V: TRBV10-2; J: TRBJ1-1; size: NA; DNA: TGCGCCAGCAGGGACGGTGACAGAAACACTGAAGCTTTCTTT; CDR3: CASRDGDRNTEAFF
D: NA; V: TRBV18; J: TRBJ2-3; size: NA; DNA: TGTGCCAGCTCACGGGGCCCAGATACGCAGTATTTT; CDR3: CASSRGPDTQYF
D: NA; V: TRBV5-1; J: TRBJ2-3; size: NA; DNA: TGCGCCAGCAGCTTCAGGGCTAGCACAGATACGCAGTATTTT; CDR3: CASSFRASTDTQYF
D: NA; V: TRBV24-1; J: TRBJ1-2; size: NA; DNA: TGTGCCACGACGTTCGGGGAGGTCTATGGCTACACCTTC; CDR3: CATTFGEVYGYTF
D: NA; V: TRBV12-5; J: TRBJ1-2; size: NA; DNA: TGTGCTAGTGGTTTGGGTAGGGGCTATGGCTACACCTTC; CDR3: CASGLGRGYGYTF
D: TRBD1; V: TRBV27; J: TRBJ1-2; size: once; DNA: TGTGCCAGCAGTTTCACTACAGGGGGCGGTAGCTATGGCTACACCTTC; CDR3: CASSFTTGGGSYGYTF
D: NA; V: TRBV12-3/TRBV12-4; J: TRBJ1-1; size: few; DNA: TGTGCCAGCAGGTCACAGAACACTGAAGCTTTCTTT; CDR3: CASRSQNTEAFF
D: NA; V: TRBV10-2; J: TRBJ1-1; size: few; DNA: TGCGCCGGGCCCCCGGCGGGGGGAGGGAGCACTGAAGCTTTCTTT; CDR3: CAGPPAGGGSTEAFF
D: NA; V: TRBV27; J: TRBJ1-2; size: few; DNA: TGTGCCAGCAGTTTAGGGGGCGGGGGACCAGGGAAGGGCTACACCTTC; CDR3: CASSLGGGGPGKGYTF
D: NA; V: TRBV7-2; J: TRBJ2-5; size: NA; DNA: TGTGCCAGCAGCTTGGGACTTCATCAAGAGACCCAGTACTTC; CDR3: CASSLGLHQETQYF
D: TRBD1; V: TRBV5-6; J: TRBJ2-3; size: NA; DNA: TGTGCCAGCAGCCCCCGGACAGGAAGCACAGATACGCAGTATTTT; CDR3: CASSPRTGSTDTQYF
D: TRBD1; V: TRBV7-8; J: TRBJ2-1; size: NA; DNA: TGTGCCAGCAGCTTCCGACAGGGAAAAACAGGCAATGAGCAGTTCTTC; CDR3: CASSFRQGKTGNEQFF
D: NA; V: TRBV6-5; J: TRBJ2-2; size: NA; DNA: TGTGCCAGCAGGTCGACGGACAGCCCCGGGGAGCTGTTTTTT; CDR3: CASRSTDSPGELFF
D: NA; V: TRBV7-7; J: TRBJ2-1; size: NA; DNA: TGTGCCAGCAGCGCCTTGAGTAGCAATGAGCAGTTCTTC; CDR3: CASSALSSNEQFF
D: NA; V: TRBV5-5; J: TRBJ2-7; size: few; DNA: TGTGCCAGCAGCTTGGCTCCGGGGAGCTCCTACGAGCAGTACTTC; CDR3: CASSLAPGSSYEQYF
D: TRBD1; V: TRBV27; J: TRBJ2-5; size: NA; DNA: TGTGCCAGCAGTCCCCTGGCAGGGGGAGCGGAGACCCAGTACTTC; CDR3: CASSPLAGGAETQYF
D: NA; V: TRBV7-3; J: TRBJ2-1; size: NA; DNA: TGTGCCAGCAGCTTACGCGCTGCATCCTCCTACAATGAGCAGTTCTTC; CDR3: CASSLRAASSYNEQFF
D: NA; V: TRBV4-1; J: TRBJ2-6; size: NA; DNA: TGCGCCAGCAGCCGTGGGGGACTCGTAGCTGGGGCCAACGTCCTGACTTTC; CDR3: CASSRGGLVAGANVLTF
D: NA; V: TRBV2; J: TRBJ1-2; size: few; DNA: TGTGCCAGCCGGCGACTCACATTGTTGGATGGTGGCTACACCTTC; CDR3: CASRRLTLLDGGYTF
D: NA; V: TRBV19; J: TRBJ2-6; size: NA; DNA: TGTGCCAGTAGTAGAATTGGACTCGCGGACTCTGGGGCCAACGTCCTGACTTTC; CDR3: CASSRIGLADSGANVLTF
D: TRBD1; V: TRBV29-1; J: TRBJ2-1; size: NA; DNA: TGCAGCGTTGAAGATGCTAGGGGACAGAGACACAATGAGCAGTTCTTC; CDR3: CSVEDARGQRHNEQFF
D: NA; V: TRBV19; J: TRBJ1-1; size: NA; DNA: TGTGCCAGTAGCTCCTCCTCCACCAGGGTATTCGAAGCTTTCTTT; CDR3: CASSSSSTRVFEAFF
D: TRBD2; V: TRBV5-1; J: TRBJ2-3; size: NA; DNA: TGCGCCAGCAGCTTGGCAGGTAGCGGGGGGTTTGGAGATACGCAGTATTTT; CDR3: CASSLAGSGGFGDTQYF
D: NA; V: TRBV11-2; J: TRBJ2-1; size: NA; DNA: TGTGCCAGCAGCTTATCGGGTGTGGTAAATGAGCAGTTCTTC; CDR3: CASSLSGVVNEQFF
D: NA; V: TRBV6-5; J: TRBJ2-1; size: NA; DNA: TGTGCCAGCAGTTACCGGACAGAAACTAATGAGCAGTTCTTC; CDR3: CASSYRTETNEQFF
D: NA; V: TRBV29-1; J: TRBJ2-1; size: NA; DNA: TGCAGCGCCGGAAAAGGGGGACGTAACAATGAGCAGTTCTTC; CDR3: CSAGKGGRNNEQFF
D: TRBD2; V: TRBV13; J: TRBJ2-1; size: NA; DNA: TGTGCCAGCAGCTCCCGGGGACTAGCGGGGGGGTACAATGAGCAGTTCTTC; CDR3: CASSSRGLAGGYNEQFF
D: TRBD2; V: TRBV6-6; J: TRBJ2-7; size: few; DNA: TGTGCCAGCAGTTACTCCTTAAGCGGGGGCTCCTACGAGCAGTACTTC; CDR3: CASSYSLSGGSYEQYF
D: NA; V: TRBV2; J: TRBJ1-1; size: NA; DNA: TGTGCCAGCAGTGTGGGAGGAAACACTGAAGCTTTCTTT; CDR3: CASSVGGNTEAFF
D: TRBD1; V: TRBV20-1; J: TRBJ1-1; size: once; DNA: TGCAGTGCTAGTAGGGGACAGAGATACATGAACACTGAAGCTTTCTTT; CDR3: CSASRGQRYMNTEAFF
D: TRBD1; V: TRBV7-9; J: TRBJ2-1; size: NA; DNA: TGTGCCAGCACCGATAGGACAGGGTCCTACAATGAGCAGTTCTTC; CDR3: CASTDRTGSYNEQFF
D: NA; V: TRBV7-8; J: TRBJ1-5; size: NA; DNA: TGTGCCAGCAGCCCAACTCCGGGACGGGGGAATCAGCCCCAGCATTTT; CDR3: CASSPTPGRGNQPQHF
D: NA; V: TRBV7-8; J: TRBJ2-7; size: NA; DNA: TGTGCCAGCAGCTTAGGGACAGCCGAGCAGTACTTC; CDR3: CASSLGTAEQYF
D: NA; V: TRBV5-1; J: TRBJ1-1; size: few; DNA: TGCGCCAGCAGCCCTCAACCGGGAGCGAACACTGAAGCTTTCTTT; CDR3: CASSPQPGANTEAFF
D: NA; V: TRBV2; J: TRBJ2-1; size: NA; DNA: TGTGCCAGCAGAGAACTCAATGAGCAGTTCTTC; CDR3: CASRELNEQFF
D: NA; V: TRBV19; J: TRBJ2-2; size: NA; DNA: TGTGCCAGTAGTAACCTGGGGGCAAACGGGGAGCTGTTTTTT; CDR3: CASSNLGANGELFF
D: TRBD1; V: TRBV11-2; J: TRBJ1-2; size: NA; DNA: TGTGCCAGCACTCAGGGGGATGGGGTCTATGGCTACACCTTC; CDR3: CASTQGDGVYGYTF